This is a list of T cell receptor beta chains from one sample in a study of cytomegalovirus exposure and HLA in healthy donors. Repertoires were generated with immunoSEQ multiplex PCR, while TCRdb's copy carries only in-frame clones and drops some. Of fewer than 250,000 clones in the sample, 87% were seen once. The sample was PBMCs. Receptor source: a boy aged 2 to 9 in good health and CMV-seronegative. CDR3s include the opening cysteine and the closing phenylalanine or tryptophan. Fields, in order: clone size, V gene, D gene, J gene, CDR3 protein, CDR3 DNA. The D gene is left open where the match is weak. Only part of the rows carry a size: once, few, many, or a class if the clone is expanded.

-	TRBV27	TRBD1	TRBJ1-2	CASSPGTVYGYTF	TGTGCCAGCAGTCCCGGGACAGTCTATGGCTACACCTTC
-	TRBV27	-	TRBJ2-5	CASSLSPWGDRETQYF	TGTGCCAGCAGTTTATCCCCGTGGGGGGACAGAGAGACCCAGTACTTC
-	TRBV19	TRBD1	TRBJ2-3	CASRVTGVGTDTQYF	TGTGCCAGTAGGGTAACAGGGGTTGGTACAGATACGCAGTATTTT
-	TRBV30	-	TRBJ1-5	CAWTVGGPQHF	TGTGCCTGGACCGTAGGGGGGCCCCAGCATTTT
-	TRBV18	TRBD2	TRBJ2-2	CASSPSGTSAITGELFF	TGTGCCAGCTCACCATCCGGGACTAGCGCGATCACCGGGGAGCTGTTTTTT
once	TRBV5-7	TRBD1	TRBJ1-4	CASSLEPPRQGNEKLFF	TGTGCCAGCAGCTTAGAGCCTCCCAGACAGGGGAATGAAAAACTGTTTTTT
-	TRBV10-1	TRBD2	TRBJ2-7	CASSESSGLASYEQYF	TGCGCCAGCAGTGAGTCTTCTGGACTAGCGTCCTACGAGCAGTACTTC
-	TRBV5-1	TRBD2	TRBJ2-7	CASSWTSGSVYEQYF	TGCGCCAGCAGCTGGACTAGCGGGAGCGTATACGAGCAGTACTTC
-	TRBV28	-	TRBJ1-5	CASGPYNQPQHF	TGTGCCAGCGGTCCCTACAATCAGCCCCAGCATTTT
-	TRBV6-6	-	TRBJ1-5	CASSYSGLPSNQPQHF	TGTGCCAGCAGTTATTCGGGACTCCCTAGCAATCAGCCCCAGCATTTT
-	TRBV5-1	TRBD1	TRBJ2-7	CASSTTGTGGYEQYF	TGCGCCAGCAGCACGACCGGGACAGGGGGCTACGAGCAGTACTTC
-	TRBV11-2	TRBD1	TRBJ1-3	CASSSPRARQGSGNTIYF	TGTGCCAGCAGCTCCCCTAGGGCTCGACAGGGCTCGGGAAACACCATATATTTT
-	TRBV29-1	-	TRBJ2-5	CSVGFREGETQYF	TGCAGCGTTGGTTTCAGGGAAGGGGAGACCCAGTACTTC
-	TRBV28	TRBD1	TRBJ1-5	CASSSAGTGEGQPQHF	TGTGCCAGCAGTTCCGCCGGGACAGGTGAAGGGCAGCCCCAGCATTTT
-	TRBV29-1	-	TRBJ1-2	CSVGGDLTGYTF	TGCAGCGTTGGCGGGGATTTGACGGGCTACACCTTC
-	TRBV7-8	TRBD2	TRBJ2-3	CASSFKREGLSPQYF	TGTGCCAGCAGCTTTAAGCGGGAGGGCCTCAGCCCGCAGTATTTT
-	TRBV6-5	-	TRBJ1-1	CATHGDMNTEAFF	TGTGCCACCCATGGGGACATGAACACTGAAGCTTTCTTT
-	TRBV14	-	TRBJ2-1	CASSQGLRLYNEQFF	TGTGCCAGCAGCCAAGGTCTGAGACTTTACAATGAGCAGTTCTTC
-	TRBV5-8	-	TRBJ1-1	CASSLGLPGKTEAFF	TGTGCCAGCAGCTTGGGTCTGCCAGGGAAAACTGAAGCTTTCTTT
-	TRBV5-4	TRBD2	TRBJ2-5	CASSFTGGGGKETQYF	TGTGCCAGCAGCTTCACGGGGGGCGGGGGGAAAGAGACCCAGTACTTC
-	TRBV28	TRBD2	TRBJ2-5	CASSLDLAGGLLETQYF	TGTGCCAGCAGCCTTGATCTAGCGGGGGGGCTGCTAGAGACCCAGTACTTC
-	TRBV7-9	-	TRBJ2-7	CSSRGGTYEQYF	TGTTCCAGCCGAGGGGGAACCTACGAGCAGTACTTC
-	TRBV10-1	-	TRBJ2-4	CASLWGVLAKNIQYF	TGCGCCAGCCTCTGGGGAGTGCTAGCCAAAAACATTCAGTACTTC
-	TRBV6-1	TRBD1	TRBJ1-4	CASSGQGGSREKLFF	TGTGCCAGCAGCGGACAGGGTGGAAGTCGAGAAAAACTGTTTTTT
once	TRBV10-3	TRBD1	TRBJ1-6	CAISAILGDRVINSPLHF	TGTGCCATCAGTGCCATCTTAGGAGACAGGGTGATCAATTCACCCCTCCACTTT
-	TRBV4-1	TRBD1	TRBJ1-2	CASSRGTGSGYTF	TGCGCCAGCAGCCGGGGGACAGGGAGCGGCTACACCTTC
-	TRBV5-1	TRBD1	TRBJ2-1	CASSLRGRSYNEQFF	TGCGCCAGCAGCTTGAGGGGGCGGTCCTACAATGAGCAGTTCTTC
once	TRBV5-4	-	TRBJ1-2	CASSSGGRGGYTF	TGTGCCAGCAGCTCAGGTGGGCGAGGGGGCTACACCTTC
-	TRBV28	-	TRBJ1-2	CASSPTDSAYGYTF	TGTGCCAGCAGTCCCACGGACAGCGCGTATGGCTACACCTTC
-	TRBV6-1	-	TRBJ2-7	CASSERQDPIYEQYF	TGTGCCAGCAGTGAACGACAGGACCCTATCTACGAGCAGTACTTC
once	TRBV7-2	TRBD2	TRBJ2-5	CASSPGKRGGGETQYF	TGTGCCAGCAGCCCGGGGAAGCGGGGGGGCGGAGAGACCCAGTACTTC
-	TRBV27	-	TRBJ2-1	CASKSGSSYNEQFF	TGTGCCAGCAAGAGCGGAAGCTCCTACAATGAGCAGTTCTTC
-	TRBV28	-	TRBJ1-5	CASSPGFYQPKHF	TGTGCCAGCAGTCCAGGGTTCTATCAGCCCAAGCATTTT
-	TRBV7-9	-	TRBJ2-7	CASTGYRVYEQYF	TGTGCCAGCACCGGATACAGGGTCTACGAGCAGTACTTC
-	TRBV6-1	-	TRBJ1-3	CASSASTGSTGNTIYF	TGTGCCAGCAGTGCCTCAACAGGGTCTACTGGAAACACCATATATTTT
-	TRBV28	TRBD1	TRBJ2-2	CASGQGVSTGELFF	TGTGCCAGCGGACAGGGTGTGAGCACCGGGGAGCTGTTTTTT
-	TRBV7-2	TRBD1	TRBJ2-7	CASSPSQEGQLQYF	TGTGCCAGCAGCCCAAGCCAAGAGGGACAGCTGCAGTACTTC
few	TRBV11-3	TRBD1	TRBJ1-2	CASSGKELTGGANGYTF	TGTGCCAGCAGCGGGAAGGAATTAACAGGGGGCGCAAATGGCTACACCTTC
-	TRBV5-1	-	TRBJ2-7	CASSLESQGGNEQYF	TGCGCCAGCAGCTTGGAATCTCAGGGCGGCAACGAGCAGTACTTC
-	TRBV27	-	TRBJ1-4	CASSAGSSNEKLFF	TGTGCCAGCAGTGCAGGGTCTTCTAATGAAAAACTGTTTTTT
-	TRBV19	-	TRBJ2-1	CASRRRGKQFF	TGTGCCAGTAGAAGACGGGGGAAGCAGTTCTTC
-	TRBV7-9	-	TRBJ1-5	CASSSTIQDQPQHF	TGTGCCAGCAGCTCTACCATACAGGATCAGCCCCAGCATTTT
-	TRBV28	-	TRBJ2-3	CASSLVKGTDTQYF	TGTGCCAGCAGTTTAGTCAAGGGGACAGATACGCAGTATTTT
-	TRBV4-2	TRBD2	TRBJ2-7	CASSQDTPGGPYEQYF	TGTGCCAGCAGCCAAGATACCCCGGGAGGGCCCTACGAGCAGTACTTC
once	TRBV19	-	TRBJ2-7	CASSIDRTLYYEQYF	TGTGCCAGTAGTATAGATCGTACACTATACTACGAGCAGTACTTC
-	TRBV28	TRBD1	TRBJ2-7	CASSPWGQLTSNLYEQYF	TGTGCCAGCAGCCCATGGGGACAGTTAACTTCTAACCTCTACGAGCAGTACTTC
few	TRBV6-5	TRBD2	TRBJ2-7	CASSYQVAGVHEQYF	TGTGCCAGCAGTTACCAAGTAGCGGGAGTTCACGAGCAGTACTTC
once	TRBV27	-	TRBJ1-4	CASSSLRPQGGEKLFF	TGTGCCAGCAGTTCCCTCCGACCACAGGGCGGCGAAAAACTGTTTTTT
-	TRBV7-2	TRBD2	TRBJ2-5	CASSLVSSGGTHPGTQYF	TGTGCCAGCAGCTTAGTGTCTAGCGGGGGGACTCATCCAGGAACCCAGTACTTC
-	TRBV5-1	-	TRBJ1-1	CASREGVRDAEAFF	TGCGCCAGCAGGGAGGGAGTTAGGGACGCTGAAGCTTTCTTT
few	TRBV5-1	-	TRBJ1-1	CASSLWGGEGTEAFF	TGCGCCAGCAGCTTGTGGGGGGGCGAAGGTACTGAAGCTTTCTTT
-	TRBV28	-	TRBJ2-7	CASSLRWGGGGRYF	TGTGCCAGCAGTTTAAGGTGGGGGGGCGGGGGTCGGTACTTC
-	TRBV27	TRBD1	TRBJ1-1	CASSSIIRPTGGTEAFF	TGTGCCAGCAGTTCCATAATTCGCCCGACAGGGGGGACTGAAGCTTTCTTT
-	TRBV30	-	TRBJ2-7	CALLGSSYEQYF	TGTGCCTTACTCGGGAGTTCGTACGAGCAGTACTTC
-	TRBV27	TRBD1	TRBJ2-7	CASRTGTGGRYEQYF	TGTGCCAGCAGAACCGGGACAGGGGGCCGGTACGAGCAGTACTTC
-	TRBV28	-	TRBJ2-6	CASSLGGTGANVLTF	TGTGCCAGCAGTTTGGGGGGAACAGGGGCCAACGTCCTGACTTTC
-	TRBV7-8	TRBD1	TRBJ2-1	CASSLDVLTGGLGEQFF	TGTGCCAGCAGCTTAGACGTTTTGACAGGGGGATTGGGTGAGCAGTTCTTC
-	TRBV2	-	TRBJ2-3	CASTTTGSTDTQYF	TGTGCCAGTACAACTACGGGAAGCACAGATACGCAGTATTTT
-	TRBV12-2	-	TRBJ1-1	CASRFGSEGTEAFF	TGTGCAAGTCGCTTCGGTAGTGAGGGCACTGAAGCTTTCTTT